Each of the 27 T cell receptor beta chains below was sequenced from the same sample in a study of blood T cell repertoires in COVID-19. Sequenced by immunoSEQ multiplex PCR; TCRdb stores in-frame clones only, minus some. The profile shows approximately 210,000 clones, more than 70% of them singletons. The sample was peripheral blood. All receptors derive from a woman aged 40 to 55 who had recovered from COVID-19.

This rearrangement joins TRBV12-3 or TRBV12-4 to TRBJ1-5, with D possibly TRBD1 on 5 matching bases. Trimming pared 4 bases from V and 4 bases from J, leaving 8 bases between. This CDR3 has 13 amino acids. The DNA for the CDR3 is TGTGCCAGCAGTTCAGGGCGTAATCAGCCCCAGCATTTT. Encoded protein: CASSSGRNQPQHF.

The CDR3 spells CASSSGFQPQHF. The CDR3 DNA follows: TGTGCCAGCTCCTCAGGGTTTCAGCCCCAGCATTTT. V gene TRBV12-3 or TRBV12-4 combines with J gene TRBJ1-5; tentative D call: TRBD1 (5 bases). The ends were cut back, 8 bases at V and 6 bases at J, with 11 bases in the middle. CDR3 length: 12 amino acids.

V and J are TRBV19 and TRBJ1-4; a weak D match, TRBD1 (5 bases). The CDR3 is made up of 16 amino acids. Germline V lookup: CDR1 LNHDA, CDR2 SQIVND (reference sequence). V shed 6 bases and J shed 0 bases, with 14 bases lying between them. CDR3 sequence reads: CASSRVELATNEKLFF. In nucleotides, the CDR3 is TGTGCCAGTAGCAGGGTCGAACTCGCAACTAATGAAAAACTGTTTTTT.

The chain combines TRBV4-3 with TRBJ2-7; tentative D call: TRBD2 (6 bases). CDR3 length: 15 residues. The germline V gene has CDR1 LGHNA and CDR2 YSLEER. Trimming stripped 1 base from V and 5 bases from J, with 15 bases between. CDR3 nucleotide sequence: TGCGCCAGCAGCCAAGGTACGGGCTGGGGGGACGAGCAGTACTTC. Its protein product is CASSQGTGWGDEQYF.

The chain is built from TRBV28 and TRBJ2-7; TRBD1 is a possible D gene (6 bases). The germline CDR1 and CDR2 sequences are MDHEN and SYDVKM. This CDR3 is 13 amino acids long. V was clipped by 6 bases and J by 0 bases, with 9 bases between them. CDR3 protein: CASSGDNSYEQYF. The DNA for the CDR3 is TGTGCCAGCAGCGGGGACAACTCCTACGAGCAGTACTTC.

The chain combines TRBV3-1 (or the pseudogene TRBV3-2) with TRBJ1-1, with 7 bases matching TRBD1. This CDR3 contains 14 residues. V shed 4 bases and J 3 bases; nucleotides not matched to a gene: 5. CDR1 and CDR2 (germline): LGHDT, YNNKEL (reference sequence). The CDR3 DNA follows: TGTGCCAGCAGCCGGGGACAGCCTGACACTGAAGCTTTCTTT. It specifies CASSRGQPDTEAFF.

This clone came up a few times. The same CDR3 can be traced to other DNA sequences in this sample. The V and J genes are TRBV5-1 and TRBJ2-2, with unresolved D. This CDR3 spans 14 amino acids. The ends were cut back, 5 bases at V and 0 bases at J, with 8 bases in the middle. Germline V gives CDR1 SGHRS, CDR2 YFSETQ. The CDR3 reads CASSLSSNTGELFF. CDR3 coding DNA: TGCGCCAGCAGTTTATCTTCGAACACCGGGGAGCTGTTTTTT.

This rearrangement joins TRBV7-2 to TRBJ2-7; tentative D call: TRBD1 (5 bases). V lost 6 bases and J 3 bases, leaving 12 bases between the germline ends. The germline gives CDR1 SGHTA, CDR2 FQGNSA. The CDR3 spans 13 residues. In nucleotides, the CDR3 is TGTGCCAGCAGACTCGACAGACTCTACGAGCAGTACTTC. Protein sequence: CASRLDRLYEQYF.

The CDR3 coding sequence is TGTGCCAGCAGCTCGCAGGGATCCTACAATGAGCAGTTCTTC. Translating it yields CASSSQGSYNEQFF. The rearrangement links TRBV11-3 to TRBJ2-1; D is possibly TRBD1 (5 bases). CDR1 and CDR2 from the germline V gene are SGHNT and YENEEA. Between the trimmed V and J ends, which lost 4 bases and 1 base, there was a span of 8 bases. This CDR3 comprises 14 residues.

The chain joins TRBV10-3 to TRBJ1-2, with D hard to call. Germline V gives CDR1 ENHRY, CDR2 SYGVKD. V dropped 0 bases and J dropped 3 bases, with 11 bases sitting between them. The CDR3 runs 15 residues. In DNA, the CDR3 is TGTGCCATCAGTGAGTCGTCCCCTGAGGACTATGGCTACACCTTC. Protein: CAISESSPEDYGYTF.

This rearrangement joins TRBV19 to TRBJ2-1, with D maybe TRBD2 (5 bases). CDR1 and CDR2 (germline): LNHDA, SQIVND (reference sequence). The V end lost 2 bases, the J end lost 6 bases, and 14 bases lay between the germline ends. CDR3 length: 15 amino acids. CDR3: CASSINQDYLNEQFF. The CDR3 region has the DNA TGTGCCAGTAGTATAAACCAAGACTATCTCAATGAGCAGTTCTTC.

The chain carries TRBV6-1 and TRBJ2-6, with 9 bases that match TRBD1. CDR3 size: 18 residues. Germline CDR1 reads MNHNS; CDR2 reads SASEGT. With V trimmed by 4 bases and J by 3 bases, 10 bases remained unmatched. Here the CDR3 reads CASSATGTGSNGANVLTF. The CDR3 region has the DNA TGTGCCAGCAGTGCCACCGGGACAGGGTCCAATGGGGCCAACGTCCTGACTTTC.

The gene calls are TRBV9 and TRBJ1-5, with unresolved D. From germline, CDR1 is SGDLS and CDR2 YYNGEE. Trimming took 1 base from V and 1 from J, leaving 9 bases between them. The CDR3 runs 15 residues. CDR3 in amino acids: CASSVNGESNQPQHF. The CDR3 DNA sequence: TGTGCCAGCAGCGTAAACGGGGAAAGCAATCAGCCCCAGCATTTT.

This sequence joins TRBV5-1 and TRBJ1-5; 10 bases align to TRBD1. Unmatched junction bases numbered 4, after V lost 5 bases and J lost 5 bases. The CDR3 has 14 residues. Germline V gives CDR1 SGHRS, CDR2 YFSETQ. Here the CDR3 DNA reads TGCGCCAGCAGGGTGGGGACAGGGGATCAGCCCCAGCATTTT. Protein product: CASRVGTGDQPQHF. The entire variable domain, with the rest obtained from reference TRBV5-1 and TRBJ1-5, is as follows: KAGVTQTPRYLIKTRGQQVTLSCSPISGHRSVSWYQQTPGQGLQFLFEYFSETQRNKGNFPGRFSGRQFSNSRSEMNVSTLELGDSALYLCASRVGTGDQPQHFGDGTRLSIL.

This chain links TRBV27 with TRBJ1-5; the match to TRBD1 covers 10 bases. Unmatched junction bases numbered 4, after V lost 4 bases and J lost 7 bases. Germline V CDR1 and CDR2: MNHEY, SMNVEV (reference sequence). The CDR3 runs to 14 residues. The CDR3 loop is CASSYGQGVQPQHF. The CDR3 region has the DNA TGTGCCAGCAGTTACGGACAGGGGGTCCAGCCCCAGCATTTT.

The rearrangement joins TRBV10-3 to TRBJ2-2, with 9 bases that match TRBD1. Germline V gene data show CDR1 as ENHRY and CDR2 as SYGVKD. This CDR3 is built from 15 residues. Trimming cost V 4 bases and J 7 bases; bases outside gene matches: 7. The CDR3 DNA reads as TGTGCCATCAGTGCCACAGGGGGCGACGGCGGGGAGCTGTTTTTT. Amino acids: CAISATGGDGGELFF.

This clone was seen a single time. The rearrangement joins TRBV30 to TRBJ2-3, with TRBD1 matching 8 bases. CDR3 length: 17 amino acids. J was trimmed by 1 base and V by 1 base; bases with no gene match: 10. Germline CDR1 and CDR2: GTSNPN and SVGIG (reference sequence). This CDR3 is CAWSDPGTGSGTDTQYF. The CDR3 DNA is TGTGCCTGGAGTGACCCCGGGACAGGCTCCGGCACAGATACGCAGTATTTT.

The V gene is TRBV11-3, the J gene TRBJ2-3, with 10 bases fitting TRBD1. Germline CDR1 reads SGHNT; CDR2 reads YENEEA. V was clipped by 5 bases and J by 5 bases; unmatched bases: 4. The CDR3 is 14 amino acids. CDR3 amino acids: CASSPWDRGDTQYF. CDR3 DNA: TGTGCCAGCAGCCCGTGGGACAGGGGAGATACGCAGTATTTT.

This clone was recorded once. The CDR3 spells CSVEDLGTSGRNTQYF. The CDR3 DNA reads as TGCAGCGTTGAAGATCTTGGGACTAGCGGGAGAAATACGCAGTATTTT. This chain connects TRBV29-1 to TRBJ2-3, with TRBD2 matching 14 bases. The V gene end was trimmed by 0 bases and the J gene end by 7 bases; junction bases not matched to a gene: 6. This CDR3 spans 16 amino acids. Germline assignment: CDR1 SQVTM and CDR2 ANQGSEA.

The chain links TRBV19 to TRBJ2-6; tentatively, D is TRBD2 (6 bases). The CDR3 contains 13 residues. CDR1 is LNHDA and CDR2 is SQIVND in the germline V gene (reference sequence). Trimming removed 5 bases from V and 9 bases from J, with 11 bases in between. The CDR3 DNA is TGTGCCAGTAGTGCCAGGGAGGACAACGTCCTGACTTTC. Translation: CASSAREDNVLTF.

The CDR3 DNA is TGCGCCAGCAGCTCGGGAGATGGCCTAGGACAATACTACGAGCAGTACTTC. Translating gives CASSSGDGLGQYYEQYF. J is TRBJ2-7 and V is TRBV5-1; TRBD2 might be the D (6 bases). Germline lookup yields CDR1 SGHRS and CDR2 YFSETQ. This CDR3 is 17 amino acids long. Trimming left V 3 bases short and J 3 bases short, with 22 bases between.

The rearrangement uses TRBV9 and TRBJ2-5; 8 bases align to TRBD1. CDR1 is SGDLS and CDR2 is YYNGEE in the germline V gene. This CDR3 comprises 15 residues. With 3 bases clipped from V and 4 bases from J, the junction kept 8 bases outside the gene matches. The CDR3 spells CASSADRVIPETQYF. The DNA for the CDR3 is TGTGCCAGCAGCGCGGACAGGGTAATCCCAGAGACCCAGTACTTC. Using reference TRBV9 and TRBJ2-5 for the parts outside the CDR3, the full variable domain is DSGVTQTPKHLITATGQRVTLRCSPRSGDLSVYWYQQSLDQGLQFLIQYYNGEERAKGNILERFSAQQFPDLHSELNLSSLELGDSALYFCASSADRVIPETQYFGPGTRLLVL.

This chain connects TRBV9 to TRBJ1-2; D gene unclear. V lost 0 bases, J lost 3 bases, and 12 bases lay in between. Germline values: CDR1 SGDLS, CDR2 YYNGEE. CDR3 length: 15 amino acids. The CDR3 is CASSVDARGDYGYTF. The CDR3 DNA follows: TGTGCCAGCAGCGTAGACGCGAGAGGTGACTATGGCTACACCTTC.

The V gene is TRBV2, the J gene TRBJ1-2, with D hard to call. Germline V CDR1 and CDR2: SNHLY, FYNNEI. V was trimmed by 7 bases and J by 4 bases, leaving 19 bases between them. This CDR3 spans 15 amino acids. The CDR3 DNA reads as TGTGCCAGCACTCCGGCCGGGGATGGAGGCTATGGCTACACCTTC. Translating gives CASTPAGDGGYGYTF.

The chain joins TRBV11-2 to TRBJ2-3, with unresolved D. V was trimmed by 5 bases and J by 0 bases, leaving 12 bases between them. Germline V gene sequence: CDR1 SGHAT, CDR2 FQNNGV. The CDR3 sequence is 15 residues long. For the CDR3, the DNA is TGTGCCAGCAGCCTGACACCGGTTAGCACAGATACGCAGTATTTT. It specifies CASSLTPVSTDTQYF.

This clone came up a few times. V is TRBV30 and J is TRBJ1-5; D remains unclear. This CDR3 has 13 amino acids. Per germline, CDR1 GTSNPN and CDR2 SVGIG (reference sequence). V lost 1 base to trimming and J lost 0 bases, with 4 bases between them. The CDR3: CAWSELSNQPQHF. The CDR3 bases are TGTGCCTGGAGTGAGCTTAGCAATCAGCCCCAGCATTTT.

The chain carries TRBV19 and TRBJ1-1; tentatively, D is TRBD1 (5 bases). Germline V gene data show CDR1 as LNHDA and CDR2 as SQIVND (reference sequence). The CDR3 is 14 amino acids. The ends were cut back, 5 bases at V and 4 bases at J, with 14 bases in the middle. The DNA for the CDR3 is TGTGCCAGTAGTTCACAGGTTGCGAGCACTGAAGCTTTCTTT. Amino acids: CASSSQVASTEAFF.